This entry lists 27 T cell receptor beta chains sequenced from one sample in a study of shared T cell receptors in the human thymus. Data came from immunoSEQ multiplex PCR; TCRdb stores just in-frame clones and leaves some out. The profile shows approximately 730,000 clones, approximately 85% of them singletons. These data also featured in a second study, about human thymus T cells.

The sequenced sample was thymocytes. All receptors derive from a girl under three years old with a congenital heart defect.

The CDR3 spells CASSSADSRSEAFF. The CDR3 bases are TGTGCCAGTAGTTCGGCGGACAGTAGGTCTGAAGCTTTCTTT. V gene TRBV19 combines with J gene TRBJ1-1; maybe TRBD1 (6 bases). Deletions cut 5 bases from V and 6 bases from J, with 16 bases between. Germline V gives CDR1 LNHDA, CDR2 SQIVND (reference sequence). The length of the CDR3 is 14 residues.

Only one count was recorded for this clone. This sequence joins TRBV6-1 and TRBJ2-7; 7 bases align to TRBD1. V lost 0 bases to trimming and J lost 3 bases; unmatched junction nucleotides: 14. Germline V gene sequence: CDR1 MNHNS, CDR2 SASEGT. This CDR3 has 18 residues. The CDR3 DNA follows: TGTGCCAGCAGTGAAGCGCGAGTAGGATTGGACAGGCGCTACGAGCAGTACTTC. It translates to CASSEARVGLDRRYEQYF.

The V call is TRBV27, the J call TRBJ1-5, with D perhaps TRBD1 (5 bases). Germline CDR1 MNHEY, CDR2 SMNVEV (reference sequence). V lost 3 bases to trimming and J lost 7 bases, with 10 bases between them. This CDR3 spans 13 amino acids. CDR3 region: CASSLWRDQPQHF. In DNA form, the CDR3 reads TGTGCCAGCAGTTTGTGGAGGGACCAGCCCCAGCATTTT.

This chain links TRBV6-5 with TRBJ2-7; 8 bases are a match to TRBD2. CDR3 length: 15 residues. The germline V gene has CDR1 MNHEY and CDR2 SVGAGI. The junction had 5 bases not matched to a gene; V was cut back by 2 bases and J by 2 bases. CDR3 sequence (DNA): TGTGCCAGCAGTTACACGGGGGGGCCGGCCTACGAGCAGTACTTC. It translates to CASSYTGGPAYEQYF.

This clone was recorded once. The chain recombines TRBV6-5 with TRBJ1-3; TRBD1 matches at 10 bases. The length of the CDR3 is 16 residues. Germline V gives CDR1 MNHEY, CDR2 SVGAGI. V was pared by 2 bases and J by 5 bases, with 6 bases of the junction left unmatched. In nucleotides, the CDR3 is TGTGCCAGCAGTTACGCCTGGGACAGGGGTAGAAACACCATATATTTT. Amino acid sequence: CASSYAWDRGRNTIYF.

J is TRBJ1-1 and V is TRBV4-3, with D possibly matching TRBD1 (5 bases). CDR1 is LGHNA, CDR2 YSLEER, per germline. The length of the CDR3 is 18 residues. V was shortened by 0 bases and J by 3 bases, with 20 bases between the two germline ends. The CDR3 nucleotides are TGCGCCAGCAGCCAAGATTTGGGACTCACTCAAAATTACACTGAAGCTTTCTTT. Residues: CASSQDLGLTQNYTEAFF.

Only a few counts were recorded for this clone. An end of the junction does not agree with germline; a read error may underlie this. This chain connects TRBV7-7 to TRBJ2-1, with 10 bases fitting TRBD2. CDR1 is SSHAT and CDR2 is FNYEAQ in the germline V gene (reference sequence). The CDR3 has 20 residues. The chain's CDR3 is CASSLVASGGPSNTYNEQFF. The CDR3 DNA reads TGTGCTAGCAGCTTAGTCGCTAGCGGGGGCCCTTCCAATACCTACAATGAGCAGTTCTTC.

V gene TRBV28 combines with J gene TRBJ1-1; perhaps TRBD1 as D (6 bases). The V and J ends lost 3 bases and 4 bases respectively, with 15 bases between them. This CDR3 contains 15 residues. The germline V gene encodes CDR1 MDHEN and CDR2 SYDVKM. The CDR3, as DNA: TGTGCCAGCAGTTTCCCTGGACAGATGGGCACTGAAGCTTTCTTT. This sequence encodes CASSFPGQMGTEAFF.

The chain is built from TRBV19 and TRBJ1-5; the D is unclear. The CDR3 runs 13 residues. The V gene's germline CDR1 is LNHDA and CDR2 SQIVND (reference sequence). Trimming took 7 bases from V and 4 from J, leaving 11 bases between them. CDR3 sequence: CASKFRGNQPQHF. For the CDR3, the DNA is TGTGCCAGTAAGTTCCGGGGAAATCAGCCCCAGCATTTT. The whole variable domain, remainder taken from reference TRBV19 and TRBJ1-5, is DGGITQSPKYLFRKEGQNVTLSCEQNLNHDAMYWYRQDPGQGLRLIYYSQIVNDFQKGDIAEGYSVSREKKESFPLTVTSAQKNPTAFYLCASKFRGNQPQHFGDGTRLSIL.

V and J are TRBV15 and TRBJ2-6; possibly TRBD2 for D (5 bases). Per the germline V gene, CDR1 is LNHNV and CDR2 is YYDKDF (reference sequence). Trimming left V 4 bases short and J 2 bases short, with 18 bases between. The CDR3 loop spans 18 amino acids. CDR3 nucleotide sequence: TGTGCCACCAGCATTCGAGGTCTTCGCGGGCCTGGGGCCAACGTCCTGACTTTC. Translated: CATSIRGLRGPGANVLTF.

This clone was detected a few times. CDR3 DNA sequence: TGTGCCAGCAGCCGCTACCCCACCCAACTTCGGCGAGGGGGCCATACTGAAGCTTTCTTT. Residues: CASSRYPTQLRRGGHTEAFF. The chain carries TRBV14 and TRBJ1-1, with 7 nucleotides matching TRBD1. Germline values: CDR1 SGHDN, CDR2 FVKESK. The CDR3 loop spans 20 amino acids. With 4 bases clipped from V and 5 bases from J, the junction kept 25 bases outside the gene matches.

This clone was recorded a few times. The V gene is TRBV7-3, the J gene TRBJ2-5; 7 bases match TRBD1. The better agreement between TRBJ2-7 and the DNA end casts doubt on the J call. The CDR3 contains 13 residues. The germline gives CDR1 SGHTA, CDR2 FQGTGA. This CDR3 reads CASSLGDSYEQYF. The CDR3 DNA sequence: TGTGCCAGCAGCTTAGGGGACAGCTACGAGCAGTACTTC.

This chain uses TRBV7-2 with TRBJ2-1; 7 positions agree with TRBD2. Germline CDR1 reads SGHTA; CDR2 reads FQGNSA. This CDR3 has 16 amino acids. Trimming cost V 3 bases and J 8 bases; bases outside gene matches: 13. The chain's CDR3 is CASSFGTTGLRDEQFF. CDR3 in DNA: TGTGCCAGCAGCTTCGGGACTACGGGTTTGCGAGATGAGCAGTTCTTC.

A single count supports this clone. The chain employs TRBV5-5 and TRBJ2-4; D possibly corresponds to TRBD2 (5 bases). CDR1 and CDR2 (germline): SGHKS, YYEKEE (reference sequence). With 0 bases removed from V and 2 bases from J, the gap between germline ends came to 9 bases. The CDR3 extends over 15 amino acids. The CDR3 bases are TGTGCCAGCAGCTTGGAGCGGAAAACCAAAAACATTCAGTACTTC. This encodes CASSLERKTKNIQYF.

The chain combines TRBV4-2 with TRBJ2-3, with 8 bases lining up with TRBD2. CDR3 size: 16 residues. Trimming cost V 4 bases and J 1 base; bases outside gene matches: 7. Germline values: CDR1 LGHNA, CDR2 YNFKEQ. CDR3 DNA: TGTGCCAGCAGCCCAACCCCAGCGGGGGGCACAGATACGCAGTATTTT. Translation: CASSPTPAGGTDTQYF.

The CDR3 DNA reads TGTGCCAGCAGTTTCATTCCCCCGGGGTTGGGGTCGTCCGGGGAGCTGTTTTTT. Translated, it gives CASSFIPPGLGSSGELFF. The rearrangement joins TRBV27 to TRBJ2-2; TRBD2 is a possible D gene (5 bases). V was shortened by 3 bases and J by 6 bases, with 23 bases between the two germline ends. In germline, CDR1 is MNHEY, CDR2 SMNVEV (reference sequence). The CDR3 loop spans 18 amino acids.

The chain couples TRBV7-2 to TRBJ2-7; D perhaps matches TRBD1 (6 bases). Germline V CDR1 and CDR2: SGHTA, FQGNSA. The CDR3 runs 15 residues. The V end lost 4 bases, the J end lost 5 bases, and 18 bases lay between the germline ends. The CDR3 DNA sequence: TGTGCCAGCAGCTACCCTGGTAGGGGGTTGGACGAGCAGTACTTC. Its translation is CASSYPGRGLDEQYF.

The chain carries TRBV7-9 and TRBJ2-5; 7 positions match TRBD2. The V and J ends lost 2 bases and 5 bases, in that order; junction bases with no gene match: 11. This CDR3 has 16 residues. CDR1 is SEHNR, CDR2 FQNEAQ, per germline (reference sequence). The CDR3 spells CASSLIFVGGLETQYF. DNA for the CDR3: TGTGCCAGCAGCTTAATTTTCGTGGGAGGGCTGGAGACCCAGTACTTC. Full variable domain (rest looked up from reference TRBV7-9 and TRBJ2-5): DTGVSQNPRHKITKRGQNVTFRCDPISEHNRLYWYRQTLGQGPEFLTYFQNEAQLEKSRLLSDRFSAERPKGSFSTLEIQRTEQGDSAMYLCASSLIFVGGLETQYFGPGTRLLVL.

The table lists this clone with a count of one. V gene TRBV4-3 combines with J gene TRBJ2-1; TRBD2 aligns across 13 bases. V shed 2 bases and J 4 bases; nucleotides not matched to a gene: 5. CDR1 and CDR2 (germline): LGHNA, YSLEER. This CDR3 has 17 residues. CDR3: CASSQPSGLAGYNEQFF. The CDR3, as DNA: TGCGCCAGCAGCCAACCATCGGGACTAGCGGGGTACAATGAGCAGTTCTTC.

The V gene is TRBV28, the J gene TRBJ2-7; 9 bases line up with TRBD2. The germline V gene encodes CDR1 MDHEN and CDR2 SYDVKM. There are 16 residues in the CDR3. J lost 0 bases, V lost 4 bases, and 7 bases had no gene match. The CDR3 protein is CASSSPSGASSYEQYF. In DNA, the CDR3 is TGTGCCAGCAGTTCCCCTAGCGGGGCGAGCTCCTACGAGCAGTACTTC.

This clone was seen only once. This rearrangement joins TRBV6-5 to TRBJ1-4; possible D gene TRBD1, 6 bases. Germline CDR1 is MNHEY and CDR2 is SVGAGI. CDR3 length: 15 residues. V dropped 2 bases and J dropped 4 bases, with 11 bases sitting between them. CDR3 protein: CASSYRGGCNEKLFF. CDR3 in DNA: TGTGCCAGCAGTTACAGGGGGGGGTGTAATGAAAAACTGTTTTTT.

V usage is TRBV11-2 and J usage is TRBJ2-3, with a tentative D call TRBD2 (5 bases). Looked up from germline, CDR1 is SGHAT and CDR2 is FQNNGV. Trimming removed 5 bases at V and 0 bases at J, with 24 bases between. There are 19 residues in the CDR3. Here the CDR3 DNA reads TGTGCCAGCAGCCGGAGGCCGGGCTATTTTACTCCTAGCACAGATACGCAGTATTTT. This encodes CASSRRPGYFTPSTDTQYF.

This chain links TRBV5-1 with TRBJ1-2, with no clear D. This CDR3 spans 15 amino acids. The V end lost 4 bases, the J end lost 0 bases, and 13 bases lay between the germline ends. CDR1 is SGHRS, CDR2 YFSETQ, per germline. The CDR3 here is CASSPPRRANYGYTF. Here the CDR3 DNA reads TGCGCCAGCAGCCCCCCCAGGCGGGCTAACTATGGCTACACCTTC.

In this sample, this clone turned up a few times. The rearrangement links TRBV6-1 to TRBJ2-7; 7 bases match TRBD1. V lost 3 bases, J lost 3 bases, and 2 bases stayed unmatched. From germline, CDR1 is MNHNS and CDR2 SASEGT. The CDR3 is 13 residues long. CDR3 residues: CASSEGDSYEQYF. The DNA of the CDR3 is TGTGCCAGCAGTGAGGGGGACAGCTACGAGCAGTACTTC.

This clone was seen once. This chain joins TRBV10-2 and TRBJ1-1; possible D gene TRBD1, 5 bases. The germline CDR1 and CDR2 sequences are WSHSY and SAAADI. The V end was cut by 2 bases, the J end by 5 bases, with 9 bases between. This CDR3 region has 13 residues. This CDR3 is CASSEVGRTEAFF. Written as DNA, the CDR3 is TGCGCCAGCAGTGAGGTGGGGCGGACTGAAGCTTTCTTT.

V usage is TRBV4-2 and J usage is TRBJ1-5; D is ambiguous. CDR1 is LGHNA, CDR2 YNFKEQ, per germline. CDR3 length: 16 amino acids. The ends were cut back, 4 bases at V and 7 bases at J, with 20 bases in the middle. The CDR3 loop is CASSPSLKFPQQPQHF. CDR3 nucleotide sequence: TGTGCCAGCAGCCCCTCGCTAAAGTTCCCACAGCAGCCCCAGCATTTT.

This clone appeared once. The chain uses TRBV28 and TRBJ1-6; TRBD1 agrees at 7 bases. Per the germline V gene, CDR1 is MDHEN and CDR2 is SYDVKM. The V gene end was trimmed by 0 bases and the J gene end by 7 bases; junction bases not matched to a gene: 12. The CDR3 spans 18 residues. The CDR3 spells CASSLWGLQGFRNSPLHF. The CDR3 coding sequence is TGTGCCAGCAGTTTATGGGGGTTACAGGGGTTTAGGAATTCACCCCTCCACTTT.